This T cell receptor (beta chain) was captured in a study of blood T cell repertoires in COVID-19. Overall study context: The origin of the acute and convalescent COVID-19 samples was the United States, Italy and Spain. In each case, the material was cDNA or gDNA derived from T cells, B-cell-depleted T cells, or PBMCs.

This CDR3 comprises 16 residues. With 4 bases removed from V and 2 bases from J, the gap between germline ends came to 15 bases. Germline CDR1 and CDR2: SGHTS and YDEGEE. Original methodology: Estimates of nucleated cell counts were drawn from the amplification of reference gene primers. Libraries were prepared by immunoSEQ multiplex PCR; TCRdb keeps only in-frame clonotypes and omits some of them. V and J calls and clone size are copied from that table; D and trimming were computed from the DNA. The data show 290,000 or so clones, 80% to 95% seen once. This chain joins TRBV5-8 and TRBJ2-2; a weak D match, TRBD1 (6 bases). Sample: peripheral blood. The receptor was derived from a woman aged 30 to 39 with COVID-19, enrolled during active disease. CDR3 loop: CASSPRVQGNTGELFF. As DNA, the CDR3 is TGTGCCAGCAGCCCCCGAGTACAGGGAAACACCGGGGAGCTGTTTTTT.